These 29 T cell receptor beta chains came from one sample sequenced in a study of cytomegalovirus exposure and HLA in healthy donors. The PCR ran on 60 Vbeta and 13 Jbeta primers. Using immunoSEQ multiplex PCR, the repertoire was profiled, and TCRdb retains in-frame clones only, with some absent. The data contain about 150,000 clones, roughly 77% of them singletons. The source material was PBMCs. Receptors were obtained from a human donor in good health.

The rearrangement uses TRBV27 and TRBJ2-2, with a weak D call TRBD2 (5 bases). CDR3 length: 12 amino acids. CDR1 is MNHEY and CDR2 is SMNVEV in the germline V gene (reference sequence). V was clipped by 6 bases and J by 5 bases, with 7 bases between them. CDR3 nucleotide sequence: TGTGCCAGCAGCCTAGCTACCGGGGAGCTGTTTTTT. Its protein product is CASSLATGELFF.

The DNA of the CDR3 is TGCGCCAGCAGCTTAGGACAGGGAGGCAATGGCTACACCTTC. Translating it yields CASSLGQGGNGYTF. The chain has TRBV5-1 and TRBJ1-2; 8 bases map to TRBD1. Germline lookup yields CDR1 SGHRS and CDR2 YFSETQ. The V gene end was trimmed by 2 bases and the J gene end by 6 bases; junction bases not matched to a gene: 6. The CDR3 is 14 residues long. Complete variable domain (other parts from reference TRBV5-1 and TRBJ1-2): KAGVTQTPRYLIKTRGQQVTLSCSPISGHRSVSWYQQTPGQGLQFLFEYFSETQRNKGNFPGRFSGRQFSNSRSEMNVSTLELGDSALYLCASSLGQGGNGYTFGSGTRLTVV.

V and J are TRBV28 and TRBJ1-2, with 8 bases matching TRBD1. Trimming removed 6 bases from V and 7 bases from J; junction bases left unmatched: 10. The CDR3 totals 14 residues. Germline CDR1 and CDR2: MDHEN and SYDVKM. Written as DNA, the CDR3 is TGTGCCAGCAGGTGGACAGGGATGATGGGTGGCTACACCTTC. This codes for CASRWTGMMGGYTF.

The chain employs TRBV6-5 and TRBJ1-1; D is possibly TRBD1 (5 bases). V gave up 2 bases and J gave up 1 base, with 11 bases separating them. The CDR3 extends over 15 amino acids. CDR1 MNHEY and CDR2 SVGAGI come from the germline V gene. In DNA, the CDR3 is TGTGCCAGCAGTTACAACAGGCAGGGGAACACTGAAGCTTTCTTT. It specifies CASSYNRQGNTEAFF.

The chain is built from TRBV18 and TRBJ1-3; the D gene is possibly TRBD1 (6 bases). The CDR3 consists of 16 residues. Trimming stripped 3 bases from V and 4 bases from J, with 16 bases between. Germline loops: CDR1 KGHSH, CDR2 LQKENI. The CDR3 DNA reads TGTGCCAGCTCACCGAATACAGGGAGAGGGGGAAACACCATATATTTT. It encodes CASSPNTGRGGNTIYF.

This clone was picked up one time. The V call is TRBV6-5, the J call TRBJ1-2; D not certain. Trimming stripped 4 bases from V and 6 bases from J, with 15 bases between. CDR3 length: 14 amino acids. CDR1 and CDR2 from the germline V gene are MNHEY and SVGAGI. As DNA, the CDR3 is TGTGCCAGCAGTTCCCTGATAGCGACTCATGGCTACACCTTC. It translates to CASSSLIATHGYTF.

The chain employs TRBV7-8 and TRBJ2-7; TRBD2 matches at 11 bases. The CDR3 is made up of 16 amino acids. Per the germline V gene, CDR1 is SGHVS and CDR2 is FQNEAQ. V was clipped by 4 bases and J by 1 base; unmatched bases: 6. This chain's CDR3 is CASSSGGTSGSYEQYF. The CDR3 DNA is TGTGCCAGCAGCTCGGGGGGGACTAGCGGTTCCTACGAGCAGTACTTC.

There are a few counts of this clone. The chain uses TRBV4-1 and TRBJ1-1; TRBD1 aligns across 7 bases. The CDR3 has 14 amino acids. V shed 6 bases and J 4 bases; nucleotides not matched to a gene: 8. Looked up from germline, CDR1 is MGHRA and CDR2 is YSYEKL. CDR3 bases: TGCGCCAGCAGTGTTCCGGGACAGCTCACTGAAGCTTTCTTT. The encoded protein is CASSVPGQLTEAFF.

The chain links TRBV27 to TRBJ1-1; a weak D match, TRBD1 (5 bases). Germline lookup yields CDR1 MNHEY and CDR2 SMNVEV (reference sequence). The CDR3 runs to 13 residues. The germline V and J ends were trimmed by 5 bases and 2 bases, with 9 bases remaining between them. CDR3 region: CASSVTGNTEAFF. CDR3 nucleotides: TGTGCCAGCAGTGTCACAGGTAACACTGAAGCTTTCTTT.

This clone showed up just a few times. This chain uses TRBV5-4 with TRBJ1-1; D remains ambiguous. The germline V gene has CDR1 SGHNT and CDR2 YYREEE (reference sequence). The V and J ends lost 4 bases and 4 bases respectively, with 17 bases between them. The CDR3 has 15 amino acids. The CDR3 region has the DNA TGTGCCAGCAGCAGGCAAGGAAGAGGAGTCACTGAAGCTTTCTTT. The encoded protein is CASSRQGRGVTEAFF.

The rearrangement joins TRBV19 to TRBJ1-1; perhaps TRBD1 as D (5 bases). CDR1 LNHDA and CDR2 SQIVND come from the germline V gene (reference sequence). This CDR3 spans 13 amino acids. The ends were cut back, 10 bases at V and 4 bases at J, with 16 bases in the middle. CDR3 region: CATLPGGSTEAFF. The CDR3 bases are TGTGCCACCCTACCCGGGGGGAGCACTGAAGCTTTCTTT.

V is TRBV2 and J is TRBJ2-1; 7 positions agree with TRBD1. Per germline, CDR1 SNHLY and CDR2 FYNNEI. CDR3 length: 14 amino acids. V gave up 11 bases and J gave up 4 bases; unmatched junction bases: 11. Written as DNA, the CDR3 is TGTGCCGGTATCCGGGACAGAGAGTACAATGAGCAGTTCTTC. Its translation: CAGIRDREYNEQFF.

This clone has just a few counts. The chain recombines TRBV4-2 with TRBJ1-1, with D hard to call. The V end was cut by 0 bases, the J end by 4 bases, with 12 bases between. CDR3 length: 15 amino acids. Germline CDR1 reads LGHNA; CDR2 reads YNFKEQ. The CDR3, as DNA: TGTGCCAGCAGCCAAGAATCGGGGAAGTCCACTGAAGCTTTCTTT. This translates into CASSQESGKSTEAFF.

The chain has TRBV28 and TRBJ2-1; D is undetermined. V lost 1 base and J lost 6, with 7 bases in between. The germline V gene has CDR1 MDHEN and CDR2 SYDVKM. CDR3 length equals 13 residues. The CDR3 DNA sequence: TGTGCCAGCAGTTTATTAGCCCCCAATGAGCAGTTCTTC. Encoded protein: CASSLLAPNEQFF.

J is TRBJ2-1 and V is TRBV7-3, with 15 nucleotides matching TRBD2. Looked up from germline, CDR1 is SGHTA and CDR2 is FQGTGA. V lost 0 bases to trimming and J lost 8 bases; unmatched junction nucleotides: 5. CDR3 size: 17 residues. CDR3 in amino acids: CASSLTGLAGGVDEQFF. CDR3 sequence (DNA): TGTGCCAGCAGCTTAACCGGACTAGCGGGAGGGGTTGATGAGCAGTTCTTC.

As for this clone: The sample carries other DNA sequences with the same CDR3. The CDR3 nucleotides read TGCGCCAGCAGCTTGGTTAGCCTGAACACTGAAGCTTTCTTT. As protein: CASSLVSLNTEAFF. The chain joins TRBV5-1 to TRBJ1-1; no reliable D call. V lost 0 bases, J lost 0 bases, and 6 bases lay in between. Looked up from germline, CDR1 is SGHRS and CDR2 is YFSETQ. The CDR3 extends over 14 amino acids.

The chain couples TRBV6-5 to TRBJ2-2, with no clear D. Trimming removed 8 bases from V and 1 base from J, with 8 bases in between. The CDR3 spans 13 residues. From germline, CDR1 is MNHEY and CDR2 SVGAGI. The CDR3 region is CASSTGNTGELFF. The CDR3 DNA follows: TGTGCCAGCTCGACGGGGAACACCGGGGAGCTGTTTTTT.

The CDR3 loop is CASSPLAGSTGELFF. The DNA for the CDR3 is TGTGCCAGCAGCCCCTTAGCGGGATCCACCGGGGAGCTGTTTTTT. The chain joins TRBV9 to TRBJ2-2, with 8 bases matching TRBD2. The ends lost 4 bases at V and 4 bases at J; junction bases unmatched: 6. The CDR3 runs 15 residues. The germline V gene encodes CDR1 SGDLS and CDR2 YYNGEE.

The chain employs TRBV7-2 and TRBJ2-1, with 7 bases aligning to TRBD2. This CDR3 is 14 amino acids long. Trimming cost V 2 bases and J 9 bases; bases outside gene matches: 7. Germline-derived CDR1 and CDR2 are SGHTA and FQGNSA. The CDR3 protein is CASSLLAEGSEQFF. The CDR3 nucleotides read TGTGCCAGCAGCTTACTAGCGGAGGGGAGTGAGCAGTTCTTC.

The gene calls are TRBV4-1 and TRBJ1-2; TRBD1 agrees at 8 bases. The length of the CDR3 is 15 residues. The junction had 11 bases not matched to a gene; V was cut back by 5 bases and J by 6 bases. Germline loops: CDR1 MGHRA, CDR2 YSYEKL. CDR3 DNA sequence: TGCGCCAGCAGCTCTCCAACCAGGGGGCGGAATGGCTACACCTTC. This gives the protein CASSSPTRGRNGYTF.

In its sample, this clone was seen once. The genes are TRBV27 and TRBJ2-7, with TRBD2 as a possible D gene (7 bases). CDR3 length: 15 residues. V was trimmed by 3 bases and J by 5 bases, leaving 17 bases between them. Germline V gene data show CDR1 as MNHEY and CDR2 as SMNVEV (reference sequence). This chain's CDR3 is CASSLGGGGGDEQYF. The CDR3 DNA reads TGTGCCAGCAGTTTGGGGGGAGGAGGGGGGGACGAGCAGTACTTC.

J is TRBJ1-2 and V is TRBV7-9; the D gene is possibly TRBD1 (6 bases). CDR1 is SEHNR and CDR2 is FQNEAQ in the germline V gene (reference sequence). The ends were cut back, 1 base at V and 6 bases at J, with 6 bases in the middle. This CDR3 spans 12 amino acids. CDR3: CASSLEGDGYTF. DNA of the CDR3: TGTGCCAGCAGCTTAGAGGGGGATGGCTACACCTTC.

This clone came up a few times. This chain connects TRBV27 to TRBJ1-5; 9 bases are a match to TRBD1. Germline CDR1 reads MNHEY; CDR2 reads SMNVEV (reference sequence). The CDR3 totals 15 residues. The V and J ends lost 0 bases and 7 bases, in that order; junction bases with no gene match: 4. CDR3 sequence (DNA): TGTGCCAGCAGTTTATCCGACAGGGGGAACCAGCCCCAGCATTTT. Its protein is CASSLSDRGNQPQHF.

The chain employs TRBV6-5 and TRBJ2-7, with 10 bases lining up with TRBD2. After removal of 2 bases from V and 1 base from J, the junction contained 5 bases not matched to a gene. Germline CDR1 is MNHEY and CDR2 is SVGAGI. The CDR3 length is 16 residues. The CDR3 reads CASSYPLLAGSYEQYF. The CDR3 region has the DNA TGTGCCAGCAGTTACCCCTTACTAGCGGGATCCTACGAGCAGTACTTC.

The V gene is TRBV5-5, the J gene TRBJ2-7; 13 bases align to TRBD2. CDR1 is SGHKS, CDR2 YYEKEE, per germline (reference sequence). The CDR3 totals 15 residues. The trim removed 4 bases at V and 2 bases at J, leaving 3 bases unmatched. DNA for the CDR3: TGTGCCAGCAGCAACGGACTAGCGGGAGCCTACGAGCAGTACTTC. It encodes CASSNGLAGAYEQYF.

The CDR3, as DNA: TGTGCCAGCAGTGAGTCCTTGGCAGGGGCCATCTATGGCTACACCTTC. Translating it yields CASSESLAGAIYGYTF. This sequence joins TRBV25-1 and TRBJ1-2; possibly TRBD1 for D (6 bases). The germline CDR1 and CDR2 sequences are MGHDK and SYGVNS. The CDR3 covers 16 residues. The V gene lost 3 bases and the J gene lost 4 bases, with 18 bases spanning the gap.

The CDR3 reads CASSYGPGQGNLYF. The CDR3, as DNA: TGTGCCAGCAGTTACGGTCCGGGACAGGGGAATTTGTACTTC. The genes are TRBV6-5 and TRBJ2-7, with TRBD1 matching over 10 bases. Germline loops: CDR1 MNHEY, CDR2 SVGAGI. This CDR3 is built from 14 residues. J lost 12 bases, V lost 2 bases, and 10 bases had no gene match.

The gene calls are TRBV6-1 and TRBJ2-7; 7 bases line up with TRBD1. Germline trimming cut 3 bases from V and 0 bases from J; bases unmatched to any gene: 5. Per germline, CDR1 MNHNS and CDR2 SASEGT. CDR3 size: 15 residues. CDR3 in DNA: TGTGCCAGCAGTGAGTACTCAGGGGGCTCCTACGAGCAGTACTTC. Translating it yields CASSEYSGGSYEQYF.

The V gene is TRBV11-3, the J gene TRBJ2-3; 9 bases are a match to TRBD1. The germline V gene has CDR1 SGHNT and CDR2 YENEEA. CDR3 length equals 15 residues. V gave up 3 bases and J gave up 6 bases; unmatched junction bases: 7. CDR3 residues: CASSFRTGVSDTQYF. For the CDR3, the DNA is TGTGCCAGCAGCTTCCGGACAGGGGTTAGTGATACGCAGTATTTT.